The clone carrying this TCR beta chain has just one count. These data are taken from a study of blood T cell repertoires in COVID-19. Across the whole study: Samples came from the United States, Italy and Spain, spanning acute and convalescent COVID-19. From T cells, B-cell-depleted T cells, or PBMCs came the material, which was cDNA or gDNA.

Per the authors' pipeline: Reference gene primer amplification yielded estimated nucleated cell counts. Libraries were prepared by immunoSEQ multiplex PCR; TCRdb keeps only in-frame clonotypes and omits some of them. Clone size and V and J calls were adopted from that table, with D and trimming inferred from the DNA. In the table there are 140,000 to 150,000 clones, around nine tenths of which are singletons. The trim removed 4 bases at V and 4 bases at J, leaving 7 bases unmatched. Per the germline V gene, CDR1 is SGDLS and CDR2 is YYNGEE. There are 15 residues in the CDR3. Categorization into cohorts depended on clinical history that participants reported.

The rearrangement joins TRBV9 to TRBJ2-2, with 7 bases that match TRBD2. The source material was PBMCs or T cells enriched from blood (not recorded which). The sequence was collected from a woman aged 30 to 39 with acute COVID-19. Here the CDR3 reads CASSFRLAGTGELFF. The CDR3 nucleotides are TGTGCCAGCAGCTTCCGACTAGCAGGCACCGGGGAGCTGTTTTTT.